Below are 32 T cell receptor beta chains sequenced from a single sample in a study of blood T cell repertoires in COVID-19. TCRdb's table, derived via immunoSEQ multiplex PCR, lists solely in-frame clones and lacks some. Of about 150,000 clones in the sample, 85% were seen once. Specimen: PBMCs or T cells enriched from blood (not recorded which). These receptors came from a woman between 40 and 50 years old who had recovered from COVID-19.

The chain couples TRBV7-7 to TRBJ2-2, with TRBD1 identical over 10 bases. The CDR3 sequence is 15 residues long. Trimming took 5 bases from V and 7 from J; bases not matched to a gene: 7. The germline gives CDR1 SSHAT, CDR2 FNYEAQ (reference sequence). Here the CDR3 reads CASSRGQGEVGELFF. CDR3 in DNA: TGTGCCAGCAGCCGAGGACAGGGGGAGGTCGGGGAGCTGTTTTTT. Using reference TRBV7-7 and TRBJ2-2 for the parts outside the CDR3, the full variable domain is GAGVSQSPRYKVTKRGQDVTLRCDPISSHATLYWYQQALGQGPEFLTYFNYEAQPDKSGLPSDRFSAERPEGSISTLTIQRTEQRDSAMYRCASSRGQGEVGELFFGEGSRLTVL.

V and J are TRBV4-1 and TRBJ1-2; 10 bases fit TRBD1. The length of the CDR3 is 18 residues. Unmatched junction bases numbered 10, after V lost 0 bases and J lost 3 bases. CDR1 and CDR2 (germline): MGHRA, YSYEKL. The CDR3 coding sequence is TGCGCCAGCAGCCAAGATCGGGGGAGGGACAGGGGAGACTATGGCTACACCTTC. Its translation: CASSQDRGRDRGDYGYTF.

The J gene is TRBJ1-2, the V gene TRBV9; D is possibly TRBD1 (6 bases). The CDR3 extends over 14 amino acids. Germline CDR1 and CDR2: SGDLS and YYNGEE. V was shortened by 4 bases and J by 8 bases, with 18 bases between the two germline ends. CDR3 coding DNA: TGTGCCAGCAGCCGAGAGGGACAATCCTTGGGCTACACCTTC. Its translation is CASSREGQSLGYTF.

This chain links TRBV15 with TRBJ1-5; tentatively, D is TRBD1 (5 bases). The CDR3 spans 14 residues. CDR1 is LNHNV, CDR2 YYDKDF, per germline (reference sequence). Trimming shortened V by 1 base and J by 5 bases, and 9 bases separated the two germline ends. This CDR3 is CATSRGGGDQPQHF. The CDR3 coding sequence is TGTGCCACCAGCAGAGGGGGCGGGGATCAGCCCCAGCATTTT. The full variable domain, completed using reference TRBV15 and TRBJ1-5, is DAMVIQNPRYQVTQFGKPVTLSCSQTLNHNVMYWYQQKSSQAPKLLFHYYDKDFNNEADTPDNFQSRRPNTSFCFLDIRSPGLGDTAMYLCATSRGGGDQPQHFGDGTRLSIL.

V gene TRBV30 combines with J gene TRBJ2-7; a possible D gene is TRBD1 (5 bases). Germline CDR1 reads GTSNPN; CDR2 reads SVGIG (reference sequence). Between the trimmed V and J ends, which lost 2 bases and 6 bases, there was a span of 14 bases. The CDR3 extends over 13 amino acids. As DNA, the CDR3 is TGTGCCTGGAGTTTACAGGAACTTAGCGAGCAGTACTTC. Its translation: CAWSLQELSEQYF.

V is TRBV21-1 and J is TRBJ1-5. TRBV21-1 is reported as a pseudogene. The CDR3 loop spans 13 amino acids. DNA for the CDR3: TGTGCCCCGGGGGGACATTGCAATCAGCCCCAGCATTTT. This encodes CAPGGHCNQPQHF.

Here the CDR3 DNA reads TGTGCCAGCAGCCTGCAGTTCACCGGGGAGCTGTTTTTT. Its protein is CASSLQFTGELFF. J is TRBJ2-2 and V is TRBV6-5; D ambiguous. Germline V gene sequence: CDR1 MNHEY, CDR2 SVGAGI. Trimming left V 6 bases short and J 4 bases short, with 9 bases between. This CDR3 region has 13 residues.

This rearrangement joins TRBV7-8 to TRBJ1-2, with D maybe TRBD1 (6 bases). V lost 1 base, J lost 1 base, and 10 bases lay in between. The CDR3 has 15 amino acids. CDR1 and CDR2 (germline): SGHVS, FQNEAQ. The CDR3 sequence: CASSLEGVINYGYTF. DNA for the CDR3: TGTGCCAGCAGCTTAGAGGGGGTGATTAACTATGGCTACACCTTC.

The chain uses TRBV30 and TRBJ1-4; no reliable D call. The CDR3 runs 13 residues. With 8 bases removed from V and 3 bases from J, the gap between germline ends came to 13 bases. Germline values: CDR1 GTSNPN, CDR2 SVGIG (reference sequence). CDR3 sequence (DNA): TGTGCCGGAGGTCCGGACTCTAATGAAAAACTGTTTTTT. As protein: CAGGPDSNEKLFF.

CDR3 coding DNA: TGTGCCACCACCGGCGGGGGGAGCACAGATACGCAGTATTTT. Amino acid sequence: CATTGGGSTDTQYF. The genes are TRBV7-9 and TRBJ2-3; 8 bases align to TRBD2. The ends lost 10 bases at V and 0 bases at J; junction bases unmatched: 6. Germline CDR1 is SEHNR and CDR2 is FQNEAQ (reference sequence). CDR3 length: 14 amino acids.

This chain joins TRBV2 and TRBJ1-1; perhaps TRBD1 as D (6 bases). Germline V gene lookup returns CDR1 SNHLY and CDR2 FYNNEI. This CDR3 spans 14 amino acids. V was cut by 3 bases and J by 7 bases, with 15 bases left in between. The CDR3: CASSESSGDYEAFF. The CDR3 DNA reads TGTGCCAGCAGTGAGAGTTCAGGGGATTATGAAGCTTTCTTT.

The J gene is TRBJ1-6, the V gene TRBV5-8; D unclear. The germline CDR1 and CDR2 sequences are SGHTS and YDEGEE. The CDR3 totals 15 residues. Trimming stripped 4 bases from V and 2 bases from J, with 10 bases between. The CDR3 DNA reads as TGTGCCAGCAGCCTAGTTGCGGCCTATAATTCACCCCTCCACTTT. This codes for CASSLVAAYNSPLHF.

The V call is TRBV5-1, the J call TRBJ2-3, with TRBD2 matching 8 bases. Trimming removed 4 bases from V and 5 bases from J; junction bases left unmatched: 12. The CDR3 runs 16 residues. Germline V gene lookup returns CDR1 SGHRS and CDR2 YFSETQ. Here the CDR3 reads CASSPGLDARRDTQYF. The CDR3 DNA is TGCGCCAGCAGCCCGGGACTAGATGCGCGCCGAGATACGCAGTATTTT. The whole variable domain, remainder taken from reference TRBV5-1 and TRBJ2-3, is KAGVTQTPRYLIKTRGQQVTLSCSPISGHRSVSWYQQTPGQGLQFLFEYFSETQRNKGNFPGRFSGRQFSNSRSEMNVSTLELGDSALYLCASSPGLDARRDTQYFGPGTRLTVL.

J is TRBJ2-5 and V is TRBV13; D is ambiguous. Germline V gives CDR1 PRHDT, CDR2 FYEKMQ (reference sequence). The CDR3 contains 15 residues. V gave up 0 bases and J gave up 1 base, with 9 bases separating them. The CDR3 loop is CASSLGPLGQETQYF. The DNA of the CDR3 is TGTGCCAGCAGCTTAGGGCCCCTCGGCCAAGAGACCCAGTACTTC.

The chain couples TRBV18 to TRBJ2-7, with TRBD2 matching over 12 bases. Germline CDR1 is KGHSH and CDR2 is LQKENI. The CDR3 loop spans 13 amino acids. J was trimmed by 7 bases and V by 6 bases; bases with no gene match: 4. CDR3 sequence reads: CASSGLAGKEQYF. In DNA form, the CDR3 reads TGTGCCAGCTCGGGACTAGCGGGTAAGGAGCAGTACTTC.

The CDR3 loop reads CASSRGQGQETQYF. Written as DNA, the CDR3 is TGTGCCAGCAGCCGAGGACAGGGACAAGAGACCCAGTACTTC. This rearrangement joins TRBV4-2 to TRBJ2-5; 8 nucleotides align to TRBD1. Germline assignment: CDR1 LGHNA and CDR2 YNFKEQ. The CDR3 runs to 14 residues. V was clipped by 4 bases and J by 2 bases; unmatched bases: 3.

The J gene is TRBJ2-7, the V gene TRBV4-1; 8 nucleotides align to TRBD2. CDR1 MGHRA and CDR2 YSYEKL come from the germline V gene. This CDR3 spans 16 amino acids. Germline trimming cut 3 bases from V and 3 bases from J; bases unmatched to any gene: 10. The CDR3: CASSHPPRGGFYEQYF. The CDR3 DNA follows: TGCGCCAGCAGCCATCCCCCCCGGGGGGGATTCTACGAGCAGTACTTC.

This clone came up a few times. CDR3 in amino acids: CASSEVNRGYEQYF. CDR3 DNA sequence: TGTGCCAGCAGTGAAGTTAACAGGGGATACGAGCAGTACTTC. V usage is TRBV2 and J usage is TRBJ2-7, with 7 bases aligning to TRBD1. V lost 1 base and J lost 4; bases outside the gene matches: 4. Germline-derived CDR1 and CDR2 are SNHLY and FYNNEI. CDR3 size: 14 residues.

The chain recombines TRBV18 with TRBJ1-2, with TRBD1 identical over 10 bases. The ends lost 5 bases at V and 4 bases at J; junction bases unmatched: 7. The CDR3 totals 15 residues. Germline lookup yields CDR1 KGHSH and CDR2 LQKENI. The CDR3 nucleotides are TGTGCCAGCTCAACCGGGACAGGGGACCTCTATGGCTACACCTTC. Its protein product is CASSTGTGDLYGYTF.

The chain links TRBV7-9 to TRBJ2-7, with 8 nucleotides matching TRBD1. Germline CDR1 is SEHNR and CDR2 is FQNEAQ (reference sequence). J was trimmed by 2 bases and V by 5 bases; bases with no gene match: 8. There are 15 residues in the CDR3. The DNA for the CDR3 is TGTGCCAGCAGCGGTACGGGGACAGGAGCCTACGAGCAGTACTTC. This encodes CASSGTGTGAYEQYF.

V gene TRBV11-2 combines with J gene TRBJ2-5, with TRBD2 matching 11 bases. CDR1 is SGHAT, CDR2 FQNNGV, per germline. The CDR3 contains 16 residues. Trimming at V came to 11 bases and at J to 9 bases, leaving 20 bases not matched to a gene. In nucleotides, the CDR3 is TGTGCCTCACTTAGGACGACTAGCGGGGTGGTTCTGGCCCAGTACTTC. Encoded protein: CASLRTTSGVVLAQYF.

The chain links TRBV19 to TRBJ1-2, with TRBD1 identical over 9 bases. In germline, CDR1 is LNHDA, CDR2 SQIVND (reference sequence). CDR3 length: 13 amino acids. Losses at the gene ends were 9 bases for V and 5 bases for J; bases not matched to a gene: 7. CDR3 sequence: CASARTGEYGYTF. The CDR3, as DNA: TGTGCCAGCGCGAGGACAGGGGAATATGGCTACACCTTC. Using reference TRBV19 and TRBJ1-2 for the parts outside the CDR3, the full variable domain is DGGITQSPKYLFRKEGQNVTLSCEQNLNHDAMYWYRQDPGQGLRLIYYSQIVNDFQKGDIAEGYSVSREKKESFPLTVTSAQKNPTAFYLCASARTGEYGYTFGSGTRLTVV.

The rearrangement uses TRBV3-1 (or the pseudogene TRBV3-2) and TRBJ1-2, with TRBD1 as a possible D gene (5 bases). Trimming pared 0 bases from V and 4 bases from J, leaving 12 bases between. This CDR3 comprises 15 residues. Germline CDR1 and CDR2: LGHDT and YNNKEL (reference sequence). CDR3 in DNA: TGTGCCAGCAGCCAAGAGGCAGGGTACTCCTATGGCTACACCTTC. This encodes CASSQEAGYSYGYTF.

The V gene is TRBV5-1, the J gene TRBJ2-7, with D perhaps TRBD1 (6 bases). The CDR3 loop spans 13 amino acids. V shed 5 bases and J shed 2 bases, with 11 bases lying between them. Germline assignment: CDR1 SGHRS and CDR2 YFSETQ. The chain's CDR3 is CASRLQGTYEQYF. In DNA form, the CDR3 reads TGCGCCAGCAGACTGCAGGGGACCTACGAGCAGTACTTC.

This clone appeared once. Here the CDR3 reads CASSYLGTAEAFF. For the CDR3, the DNA is TGTGCCAGCAGTTACCTAGGGACAGCCGAAGCTTTCTTT. The chain employs TRBV12-3 or TRBV12-4 and TRBJ1-1, with 7 bases fitting TRBD1. The V and J ends lost 4 bases and 8 bases, in that order; junction bases with no gene match: 7. The CDR3 consists of 13 residues.

In this sample, this clone turned up once. Distinct nucleotide sequences in the sample also encode this CDR3. This sequence joins TRBV7-9 and TRBJ1-1, with unresolved D. The CDR3 loop spans 13 amino acids. The V gene lost 5 bases and the J gene lost 1 base, with 8 bases spanning the gap. Germline values: CDR1 SEHNR, CDR2 FQNEAQ (reference sequence). This CDR3 is CASSLEGNTEAFF. In nucleotides, the CDR3 is TGTGCCAGCAGCCTCGAGGGGAACACTGAAGCTTTCTTT.

The chain couples TRBV7-9 to TRBJ2-1, with 13 bases that match TRBD2. Per germline, CDR1 SEHNR and CDR2 FQNEAQ (reference sequence). This CDR3 is built from 17 residues. Germline trimming cut 5 bases from V and 5 bases from J; bases unmatched to any gene: 9. DNA of the CDR3: TGTGCCAGCAGCACTTGGACTAGCGGGGGACAAAACAATGAGCAGTTCTTC. Protein product: CASSTWTSGGQNNEQFF. Full variable domain (outside the CDR3, taken from reference TRBV7-9 and TRBJ2-1): DTGVSQNPRHKITKRGQNVTFRCDPISEHNRLYWYRQTLGQGPEFLTYFQNEAQLEKSRLLSDRFSAERPKGSFSTLEIQRTEQGDSAMYLCASSTWTSGGQNNEQFFGPGTRLTVL.

This clone was found a few times. The chain employs TRBV7-8 and TRBJ1-4, with 11 bases that match TRBD1. V gave up 5 bases and J gave up 8 bases; unmatched junction bases: 7. The CDR3 has 15 residues. The germline V gene encodes CDR1 SGHVS and CDR2 FQNEAQ. Written as DNA, the CDR3 is TGTGCCAGCAGCCTTGGACAGGGGGCTTGGGAAAAACTGTTTTTT. Translation gives CASSLGQGAWEKLFF. Combining the CDR3 with reference TRBV7-8 and TRBJ1-4 gives the whole variable domain GAGVSQSPRYKVAKRGQDVALRCDPISGHVSLFWYQQALGQGPEFLTYFQNEAQLDKSGLPSDRFFAERPEGSVSTLKIQRTQQEDSAVYLCASSLGQGAWEKLFFGSGTQLSVL.

The CDR3 sequence: CASSADRGPYEQYF. DNA for the CDR3: TGTGCCAGCAGCGCGGACAGGGGCCCCTACGAGCAGTACTTC. The gene calls are TRBV7-2 and TRBJ2-7; 9 positions agree with TRBD1. The V gene end was trimmed by 5 bases and the J gene end by 2 bases; junction bases not matched to a gene: 4. There are 14 residues in the CDR3. CDR1 is SGHTA and CDR2 is FQGNSA in the germline V gene.

This chain joins TRBV7-9 and TRBJ2-3, with 9 nucleotides matching TRBD1. This CDR3 spans 14 amino acids. In germline, CDR1 is SEHNR, CDR2 FQNEAQ (reference sequence). Trimming removed 5 bases from V and 5 bases from J; junction bases left unmatched: 5. CDR3 nucleotide sequence: TGTGCCAGCAGCCCGGGACAGGGTGGAGATACGCAGTATTTT. Its translation: CASSPGQGGDTQYF.

This chain links TRBV2 with TRBJ1-2; 11 positions match TRBD1. V was clipped by 8 bases and J by 7 bases; unmatched bases: 12. CDR1 SNHLY and CDR2 FYNNEI come from the germline V gene. The CDR3 is 15 residues long. CDR3: CASGTGGPSTPGYTF. The CDR3, as DNA: TGTGCCAGCGGGACAGGGGGTCCTTCAACCCCTGGCTACACCTTC.

The chain joins TRBV10-3 to TRBJ2-1, with D tentatively TRBD2 (7 bases). The CDR3 has 15 residues. V dropped 11 bases and J dropped 7 bases, with 24 bases sitting between them. Germline V gives CDR1 ENHRY, CDR2 SYGVKD. The CDR3 DNA follows: TGTGCCTCGTCGAGGGGGAGCGGGGTTTCGAATGAGCAGTTCTTC. Translated, it gives CASSRGSGVSNEQFF.